This entry features one T cell receptor (beta chain) sequence. Its cognate antigen has yet to be identified. No base qualities exist here, and no much larger clone lies one base off it. The data stem from a study of T cells in Graves' hyperthyroidism and ophthalmopathy (dated by TCRdb to the late 2010s). Study-level background: Peripheral blood was collected at initial diagnosis, before any treatment. To identify distinguishing TCR V-J signatures, a discovery cohort of about 100 patients was used, comprising roughly 45 with Graves' ophthalmopathy and 57 with stable Graves' hyperthyroidism. Whether ophthalmopathy could be predicted prospectively was tested in an independent validation cohort made up of 18 to 20 hyperthyroidism patients plus 17 patients who later progressed to ophthalmopathy. The roughly 91 discovery patients were randomly divided into training and test sets at a 7:3 ratio. In several Graves' hyperthyroidism patients, the study also compared T-cell repertoires from thyroid tissue with T-cell repertoires from blood. Once sampling was done, hyperthyroidism patients were given methimazole at a starting dose of 30 mg daily, whereas ophthalmopathy patients were given high-dose intravenous methylprednisolone. TCR Vbeta CDR3 sequencing of 120 to 150 peripheral blood samples (about 45 ophthalmopathy, approximately 80 hyperthyroidism and 17 progressor patients) is reported in the paper.

Moderately to severely active disease, a Clinical Activity Score of at least 3, a NOSPECS grade of at least 4, and a duration under 3 months were present in ophthalmopathy patients. Any patient with an uncontrolled infection, another autoimmune disease, pregnancy or lactation was excluded. Diagnoses were based on clinical symptoms, serum thyroxine and TRAb, thyroid ultrasound and orbital computed tomography. PBMCs were isolated from about 10 ml of fresh peripheral blood by Ficoll-Paque density gradient centrifugation. Trizol reagent was used to extract total RNA, and RNA quality was then checked on an Agilent 2100 Bioanalyzer. Points the paper makes about the study in general: In validation, progression to ophthalmopathy was predicted by the model with roughly 71% sensitivity and approximately 78% specificity, a median of 6.5 months before onset. Ophthalmopathy was separated from stable hyperthyroidism by a 13 V-J signature model, with 85% to 90% sensitivity and about 81% specificity obtained in cross-validation and 80%/75% obtained in testing. Sample size was not statistically predetermined, and investigators were not blinded to group allocation. Most expanded thyroid clonotypes (frequency above 0.001) were also detected in blood, suggesting blood repertoires may reflect thyroid immune responses.

CDR1 DFQATT and CDR2 SNEGSKA were looked up in the germline V gene (reference sequence). From the cysteine through the phenylalanine, the CDR3 covers 14 amino acids. The retained sequence is limited to the CDR3, 42 bases, with the frame set at the first base. V ends up 1 base short and J 7 bases short, with an unmatched junction base count of 7. The TCR beta CDR3 regions were amplified from the RNA transcripts. The TCR CDR3 was subjected to a first round of RT-PCR using the HTBI primer set and the Qiagen OneStep RT-PCR kit. The libraries were constructed in a second round of multiplex PCR and then size-selected and purified. Sequencing of the libraries was done on an Illumina HiSeq2000 using paired-end 100 bp reads. The original methods were these. SOAPnuke was used to process the raw data, with reads discarded if the reads contained adapters or uncalled bases, had a mean Phred below 15, or lacked an exact constant-primer or identifier match. COPE v1.2.5 was used to merge the high-quality paired reads, and each unique nucleotide sequence was defined as a clonotype. MiTCR v1.1 was used to align the clonotypes against IMGT TRBV, TRBD and TRBJ reference segments. The analysis was restricted to V-J combinations with a frequency above 0.0001, which together covered 99.2% of the repertoires. The TCS score was defined as F50 (clonal expansion) divided by E x V (chaos), with BLOSUM62-based TCRdist calculated between CDR3 peptides within each V-J. Welch's t-statistics and random forest reduced 450 to 600 V-J features to 13, which were used in a naive Bayes classifier (R e1071). Using fastp at Q25 and MiXCR, TCRdb reprocessed the public reads and kept productive beta chains. Duplicate CDR3 protein sequences are folded into a single record with the most common DNA and genes. None of the V and J calls come from the authors' own analysis; TCRdb made them. This sample comprises about 300,000 distinct CDR3 sequences, approximately 18% of them detected only once. About 40% of the sample goes to the ten largest clones.

The sample consisted of blood. Recombination joined TRBV20-1 with TRBJ1-2; 9 central bases correspond to TRBD1. This clonotype was sampled from a man aged 50 or older with Graves' ophthalmopathy. The encoded CDR3 is CSARAGTGSCGYTF. The sequenced DNA: TGCAGTGCTAGAGCAGGGACAGGGAGCTGTGGCTACACCTTC.